The source of this T cell receptor (beta chain) is a study of blood T cell repertoires in COVID-19. Turning to the study itself: COVID-19 samples collected from the United States, Italy and Spain covered acute and convalescent phases.

V dropped 4 bases and J dropped 3 bases, with 7 bases sitting between them. Germline CDR1 SNHLY, CDR2 FYNNEI. CDR3 length equals 13 residues. In the authors' methods: Amplifying reference gene primers gave estimates of nucleated cell counts. The table came from immunoSEQ multiplex PCR; TCRdb's copy has only in-frame clones and leaves some out. Clonal size and the V and J genes are those of that table, whereas D and trimming came from the DNA. This sample yields around 100,000 clones, of which approximately 88% are seen a single time; roughly 3.6% belongs to the top ten. This clone was seen once. The source is a woman in her fifties or sixties with acute or convalescent COVID-19. The sequenced material came from peripheral blood. This chain connects TRBV2 to TRBJ1-5; D is ambiguous. CDR3 residues: CASSAEANQPQHF. CDR3 nucleotide sequence: TGTGCCAGCAGTGCAGAGGCCAATCAGCCCCAGCATTTT.